This T cell receptor (beta chain) came from a study of CD8+CD57+ T cells in acquired aplastic anemia. Study background: When averaged, DNA from sorted CD4+ and CD8+ cells came to approximately 3.2 ug.

In its sample, this clonotype was seen many times. The target antigen is unknown. TCR beta VDJ combinations and CDR3 sequences were profiled from genomic DNA. TCRdb reprocessed the reads with MiXCR, giving one entry per CDR3 protein. Found here are approximately 200,000 distinct CDR3 sequences, about 64% of them singletons; the top ten hold 46%. Study-level results: CD8+ Simpson's diversity in patients was not significantly different from that in controls.

Germline CDR1 reads MNHEY; CDR2 reads SMNVEV (reference sequence). The CDR3 covers 13 residues. V shed 10 bases and J shed 3 bases, with 15 bases lying between them. The material sequenced was sorted CD4+, CD8+, or CD8+CD57+ T cells (not recorded which) from PBMCs. J is TRBJ1-2 and V is TRBV27, with TRBD1 as a possible D gene (5 bases). The sequence came from a human donor with severe aplastic anemia or a healthy control (not recorded which). In DNA, the CDR3 is TGTGCCACTACCGGGGGTGAGGACTATGGCTACACCTTC. This codes for CATTGGEDYGYTF.